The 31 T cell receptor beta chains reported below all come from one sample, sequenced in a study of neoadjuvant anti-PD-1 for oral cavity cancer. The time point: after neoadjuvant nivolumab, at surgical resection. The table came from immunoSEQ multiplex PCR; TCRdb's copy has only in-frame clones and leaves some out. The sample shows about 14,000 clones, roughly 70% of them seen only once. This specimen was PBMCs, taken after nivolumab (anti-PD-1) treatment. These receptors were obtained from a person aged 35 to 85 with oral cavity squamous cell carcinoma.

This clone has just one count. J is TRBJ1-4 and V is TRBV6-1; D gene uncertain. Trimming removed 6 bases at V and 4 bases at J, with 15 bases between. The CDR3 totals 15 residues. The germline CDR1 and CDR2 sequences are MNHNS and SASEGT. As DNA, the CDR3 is TGTGCCAGCAGGGGGAATGACCGGGTTAATGAAAAACTGTTTTTT. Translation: CASRGNDRVNEKLFF.

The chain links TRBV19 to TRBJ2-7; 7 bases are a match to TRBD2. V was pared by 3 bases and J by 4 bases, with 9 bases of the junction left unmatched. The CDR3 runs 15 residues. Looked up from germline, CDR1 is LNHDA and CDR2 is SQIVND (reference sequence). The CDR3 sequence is CASSIGTSGRYEQYF. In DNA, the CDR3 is TGTGCCAGTAGTATTGGGACCTCCGGGAGGTACGAGCAGTACTTC.

This CDR3 is CAISGGAGVSDTQYF. DNA of the CDR3: TGTGCCATCAGTGGCGGAGCGGGAGTTTCAGATACGCAGTATTTT. The V and J genes are TRBV10-3 and TRBJ2-3; 8 nucleotides agree with TRBD2. The V and J ends lost 4 bases and 4 bases, in that order; junction bases with no gene match: 7. Germline V lookup: CDR1 ENHRY, CDR2 SYGVKD. The CDR3 extends over 15 amino acids.

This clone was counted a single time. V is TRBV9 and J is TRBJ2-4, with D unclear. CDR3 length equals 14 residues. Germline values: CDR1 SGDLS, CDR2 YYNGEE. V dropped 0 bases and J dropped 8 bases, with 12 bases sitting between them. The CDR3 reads CASSVGRLTDIQYF. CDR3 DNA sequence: TGTGCCAGCAGCGTAGGCCGACTCACAGACATTCAGTACTTC.

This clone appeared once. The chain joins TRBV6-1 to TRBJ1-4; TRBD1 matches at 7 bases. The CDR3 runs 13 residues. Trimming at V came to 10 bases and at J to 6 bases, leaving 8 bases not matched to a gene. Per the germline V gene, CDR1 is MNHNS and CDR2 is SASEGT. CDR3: CAMRRDRHEKLFF. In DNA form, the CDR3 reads TGTGCCATGCGCCGGGACAGACATGAAAAACTGTTTTTT.

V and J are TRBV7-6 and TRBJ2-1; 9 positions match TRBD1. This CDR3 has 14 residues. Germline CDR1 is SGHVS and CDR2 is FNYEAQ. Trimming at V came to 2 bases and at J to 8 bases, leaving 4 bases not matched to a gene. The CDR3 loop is CASSLPDRGDEQFF. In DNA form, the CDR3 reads TGTGCCAGCAGCTTACCGGACAGGGGCGATGAGCAGTTCTTC.

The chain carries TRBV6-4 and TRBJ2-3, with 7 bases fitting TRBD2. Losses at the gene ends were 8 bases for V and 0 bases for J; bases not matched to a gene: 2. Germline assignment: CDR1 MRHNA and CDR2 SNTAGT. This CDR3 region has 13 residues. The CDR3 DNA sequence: TGTGCCAGCTCGGGGGGTAGCACAGATACGCAGTATTTT. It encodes CASSGGSTDTQYF.

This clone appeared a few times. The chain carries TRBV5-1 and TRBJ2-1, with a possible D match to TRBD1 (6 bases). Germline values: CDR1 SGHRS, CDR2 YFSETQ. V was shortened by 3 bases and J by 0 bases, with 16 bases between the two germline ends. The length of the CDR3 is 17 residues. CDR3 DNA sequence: TGCGCCAGCAGCTCAGGACAGCCCAAGAGCTCCTACAATGAGCAGTTCTTC. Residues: CASSSGQPKSSYNEQFF.

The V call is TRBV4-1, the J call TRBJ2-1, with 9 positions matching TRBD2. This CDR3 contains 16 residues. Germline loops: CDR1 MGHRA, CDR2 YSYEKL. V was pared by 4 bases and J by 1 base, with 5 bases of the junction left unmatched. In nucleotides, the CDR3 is TGCGCCAGCAGCCCCATAGCGGGGGATTCCTACAATGAGCAGTTCTTC. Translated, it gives CASSPIAGDSYNEQFF.

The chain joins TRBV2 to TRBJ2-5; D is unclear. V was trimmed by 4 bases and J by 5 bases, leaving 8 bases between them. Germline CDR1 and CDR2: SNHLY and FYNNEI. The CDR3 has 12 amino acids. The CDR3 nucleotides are TGTGCCAGCAGTGGGACGCGGGAGACCCAGTACTTC. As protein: CASSGTRETQYF.

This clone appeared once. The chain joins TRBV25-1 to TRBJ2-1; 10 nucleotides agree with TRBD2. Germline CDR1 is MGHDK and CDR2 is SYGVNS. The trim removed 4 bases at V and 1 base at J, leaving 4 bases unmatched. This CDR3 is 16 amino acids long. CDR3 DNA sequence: TGTGCCAGCAGTGTAGCGGGAGGTGTTTCCTACAATGAGCAGTTCTTC. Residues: CASSVAGGVSYNEQFF.

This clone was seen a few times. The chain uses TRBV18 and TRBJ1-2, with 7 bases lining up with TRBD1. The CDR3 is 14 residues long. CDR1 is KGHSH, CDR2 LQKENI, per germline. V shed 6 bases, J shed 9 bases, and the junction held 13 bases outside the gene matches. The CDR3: CASSSDRAARRYTF. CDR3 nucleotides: TGTGCCAGCTCTTCCGACAGGGCGGCTCGTCGCTACACCTTC.

CDR3 DNA sequence: TGCGCCAGCAGCTTGGCCGGAGGAGGGAGCGGGGAGCTGTTTTTT. Amino acid sequence: CASSLAGGGSGELFF. V gene TRBV5-1 combines with J gene TRBJ2-2, with D tentatively TRBD2 (6 bases). The CDR3 is made up of 15 amino acids. CDR1 is SGHRS and CDR2 is YFSETQ in the germline V gene. V lost 0 bases and J lost 7, with 13 bases in between.

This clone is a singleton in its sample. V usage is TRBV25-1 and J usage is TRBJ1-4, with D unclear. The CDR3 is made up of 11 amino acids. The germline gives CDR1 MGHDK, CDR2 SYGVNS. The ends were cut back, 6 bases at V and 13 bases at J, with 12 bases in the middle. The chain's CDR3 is CASRLGWTLFF. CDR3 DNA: TGTGCCAGCAGGTTGGGGTGGACACTGTTTTTT.

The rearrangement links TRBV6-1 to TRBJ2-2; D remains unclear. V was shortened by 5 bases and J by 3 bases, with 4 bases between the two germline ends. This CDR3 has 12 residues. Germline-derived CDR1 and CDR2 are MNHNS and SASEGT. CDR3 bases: TGTGCCAGCAGTAGTGACACCGGGGAGCTGTTTTTT. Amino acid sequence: CASSSDTGELFF.

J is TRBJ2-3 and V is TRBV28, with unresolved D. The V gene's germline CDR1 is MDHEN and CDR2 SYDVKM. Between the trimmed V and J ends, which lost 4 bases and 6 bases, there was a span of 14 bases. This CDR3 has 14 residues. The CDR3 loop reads CASSSQTQADTQYF. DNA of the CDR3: TGTGCCAGCAGTTCACAGACTCAGGCGGATACGCAGTATTTT.

CDR3 in amino acids: CASSETSGGELFF. The DNA for the CDR3 is TGCGCCAGCAGTGAGACTAGCGGTGGGGAGCTGTTTTTT. V usage is TRBV5-1 and J usage is TRBJ2-2, with 9 nucleotides matching TRBD2. The CDR3 sequence is 13 residues long. Germline CDR1 and CDR2: SGHRS and YFSETQ. The J segment lost 8 bases and the V segment lost 5 bases, leaving 4 bases of the junction unmatched.

The CDR3, as DNA: TGTGCCAGCAGCTTGGGTCTAGCGGGAGGGCTCTACGAGCAGTACTTC. Translation: CASSLGLAGGLYEQYF. The chain uses TRBV5-4 and TRBJ2-7, with 12 bases aligning to TRBD2. V gave up 0 bases and J gave up 3 bases; unmatched junction bases: 4. In germline, CDR1 is SGHNT, CDR2 YYREEE (reference sequence). The CDR3 totals 16 residues. The complete variable domain, with remaining parts taken from reference TRBV5-4 and TRBJ2-7, reads ETGVTQSPTHLIKTRGQQVTLRCSSQSGHNTVSWYQQALGQGPQFIFQYYREEENGRGNFPPRFSGLQFPNYSSELNVNALELDDSALYLCASSLGLAGGLYEQYFGPGTRLTVT.

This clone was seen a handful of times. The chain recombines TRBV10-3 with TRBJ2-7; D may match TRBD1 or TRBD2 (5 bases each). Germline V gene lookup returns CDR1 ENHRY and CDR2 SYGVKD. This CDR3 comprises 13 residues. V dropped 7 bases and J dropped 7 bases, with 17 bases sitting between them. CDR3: CAINRGLRQEQYF. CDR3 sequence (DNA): TGTGCCATCAACCGGGGCCTGCGGCAAGAGCAGTACTTC.

In DNA, the CDR3 is TGTGCCAGCAGCAAAACGGGAGACCGCACCGGGGAGCTGTTTTTT. Amino acids: CASSKTGDRTGELFF. The chain employs TRBV9 and TRBJ2-2, with D possibly being TRBD2 (6 bases). Germline V gene sequence: CDR1 SGDLS, CDR2 YYNGEE. The CDR3 is made up of 15 amino acids. The ends were cut back, 4 bases at V and 4 bases at J, with 14 bases in the middle.

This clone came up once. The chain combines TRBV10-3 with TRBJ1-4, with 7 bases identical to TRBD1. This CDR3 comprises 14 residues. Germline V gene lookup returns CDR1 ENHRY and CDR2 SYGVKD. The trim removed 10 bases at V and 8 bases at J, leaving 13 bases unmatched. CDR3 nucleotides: TGTGCCACATATTCGAACCAGGGGGGGGAAAAACTGTTTTTT. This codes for CATYSNQGGEKLFF.

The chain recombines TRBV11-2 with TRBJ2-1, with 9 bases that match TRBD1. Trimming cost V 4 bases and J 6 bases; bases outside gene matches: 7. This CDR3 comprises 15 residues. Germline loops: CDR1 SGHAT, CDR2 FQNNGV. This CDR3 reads CASSYLQGARNEQFF. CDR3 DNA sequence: TGTGCCAGCAGCTACTTACAGGGGGCCCGCAATGAGCAGTTCTTC. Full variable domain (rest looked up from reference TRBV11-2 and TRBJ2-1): EAGVAQSPRYKIIEKRQSVAFWCNPISGHATLYWYQQILGQGPKLLIQFQNNGVVDDSQLPKDRFSAERLKGVDSTLKIQPAKLEDSAVYLCASSYLQGARNEQFFGPGTRLTVL.

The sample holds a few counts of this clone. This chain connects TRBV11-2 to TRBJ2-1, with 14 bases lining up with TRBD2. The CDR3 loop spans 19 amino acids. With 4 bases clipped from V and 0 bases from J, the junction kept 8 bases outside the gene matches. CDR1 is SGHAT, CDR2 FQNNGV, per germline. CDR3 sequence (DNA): TGTGCCAGCAGCTCAAGGACTAGCGGGGGGTCCAGCTCCTACAATGAGCAGTTCTTC. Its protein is CASSSRTSGGSSSYNEQFF.

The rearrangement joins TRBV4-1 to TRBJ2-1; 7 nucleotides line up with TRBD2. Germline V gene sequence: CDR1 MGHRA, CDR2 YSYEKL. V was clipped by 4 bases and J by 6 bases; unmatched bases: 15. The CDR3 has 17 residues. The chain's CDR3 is CASSPMPISGWGNEQFF. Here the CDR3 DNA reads TGCGCCAGCAGCCCTATGCCAATTAGCGGGTGGGGCAATGAGCAGTTCTTC.

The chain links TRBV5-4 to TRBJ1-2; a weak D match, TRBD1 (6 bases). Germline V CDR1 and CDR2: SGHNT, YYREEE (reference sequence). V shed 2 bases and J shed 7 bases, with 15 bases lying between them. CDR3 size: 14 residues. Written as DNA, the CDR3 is TGTGCCAGCAGCTTCCAGGGGTCCAGACGTGGCTACACCTTC. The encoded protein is CASSFQGSRRGYTF.

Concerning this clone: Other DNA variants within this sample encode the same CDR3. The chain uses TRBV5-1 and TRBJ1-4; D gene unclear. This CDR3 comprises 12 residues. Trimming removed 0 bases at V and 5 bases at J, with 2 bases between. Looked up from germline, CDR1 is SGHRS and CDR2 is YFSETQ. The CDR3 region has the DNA TGCGCCAGCAGCTTGGGAAATGAAAAACTGTTTTTT. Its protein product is CASSLGNEKLFF. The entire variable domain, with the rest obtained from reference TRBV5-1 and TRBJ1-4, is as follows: KAGVTQTPRYLIKTRGQQVTLSCSPISGHRSVSWYQQTPGQGLQFLFEYFSETQRNKGNFPGRFSGRQFSNSRSEMNVSTLELGDSALYLCASSLGNEKLFFGSGTQLSVL.

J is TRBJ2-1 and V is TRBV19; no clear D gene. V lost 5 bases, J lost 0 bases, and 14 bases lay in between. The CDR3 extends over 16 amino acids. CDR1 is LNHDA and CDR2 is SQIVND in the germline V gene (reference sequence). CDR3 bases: TGTGCCAGTAGTCCCTATGACTGGAGCTCCTACAATGAGCAGTTCTTC. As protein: CASSPYDWSSYNEQFF.

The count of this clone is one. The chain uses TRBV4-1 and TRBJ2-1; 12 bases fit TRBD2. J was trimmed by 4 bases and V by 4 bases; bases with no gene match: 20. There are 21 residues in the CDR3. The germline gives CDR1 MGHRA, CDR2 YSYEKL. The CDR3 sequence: CASSPVLRGLAGWLLYNEQFF. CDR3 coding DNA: TGCGCCAGCAGCCCCGTTTTAAGGGGACTAGCGGGTTGGCTGTTATACAATGAGCAGTTCTTC.

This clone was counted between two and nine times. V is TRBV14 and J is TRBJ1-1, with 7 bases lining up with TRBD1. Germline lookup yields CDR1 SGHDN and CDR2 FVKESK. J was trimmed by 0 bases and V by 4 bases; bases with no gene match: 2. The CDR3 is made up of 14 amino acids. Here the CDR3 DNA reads TGTGCCAGCAGCCTACAGGGGATGAACACTGAAGCTTTCTTT. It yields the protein CASSLQGMNTEAFF. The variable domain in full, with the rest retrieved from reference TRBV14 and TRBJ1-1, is EAGVTQFPSHSVIEKGQTVTLRCDPISGHDNLYWYRRVMGKEIKFLLHFVKESKQDESGMPNNRFLAERTGGTYSTLKVQPAELEDSGVYFCASSLQGMNTEAFFGQGTRLTVV.

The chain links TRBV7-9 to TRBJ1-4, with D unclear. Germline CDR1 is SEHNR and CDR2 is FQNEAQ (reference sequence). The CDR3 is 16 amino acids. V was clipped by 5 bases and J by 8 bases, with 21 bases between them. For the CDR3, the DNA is TGTGCCAGCAGCCGACTGGGGTGGACCGAGGCCGAAAAACTGTTTTTT. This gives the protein CASSRLGWTEAEKLFF.

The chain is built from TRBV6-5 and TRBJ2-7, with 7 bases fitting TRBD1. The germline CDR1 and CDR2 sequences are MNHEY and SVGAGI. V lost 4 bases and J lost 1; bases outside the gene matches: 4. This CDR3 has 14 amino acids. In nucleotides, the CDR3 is TGTGCCAGCAGTTGGACAGGCTCTTCCTACGAGCAGTACTTC. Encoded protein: CASSWTGSSYEQYF.